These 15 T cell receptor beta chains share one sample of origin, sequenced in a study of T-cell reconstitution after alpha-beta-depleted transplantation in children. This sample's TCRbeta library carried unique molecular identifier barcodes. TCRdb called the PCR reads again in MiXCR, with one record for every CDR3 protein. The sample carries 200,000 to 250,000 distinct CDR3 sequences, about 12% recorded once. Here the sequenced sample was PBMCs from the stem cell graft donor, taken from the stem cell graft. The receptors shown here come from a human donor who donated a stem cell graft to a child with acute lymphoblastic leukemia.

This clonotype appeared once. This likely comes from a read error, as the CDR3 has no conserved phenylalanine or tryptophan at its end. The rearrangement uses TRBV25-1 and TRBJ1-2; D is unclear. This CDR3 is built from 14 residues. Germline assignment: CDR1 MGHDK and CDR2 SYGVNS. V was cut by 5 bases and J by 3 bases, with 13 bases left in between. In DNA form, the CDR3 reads TGTGCCAGCAGTAATTTAAGGGAGGACTATGGCTACACCTCC. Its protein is CASSNLREDYGYTS.

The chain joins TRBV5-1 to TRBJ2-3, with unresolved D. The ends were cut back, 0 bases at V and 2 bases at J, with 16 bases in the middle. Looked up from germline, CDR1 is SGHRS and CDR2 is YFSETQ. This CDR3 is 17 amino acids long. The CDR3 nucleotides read TGCGCCAGCAGCTTGGAGGTAGGCCTTCCAGCCACAGATACGCAGTATTTT. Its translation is CASSLEVGLPATDTQYF.

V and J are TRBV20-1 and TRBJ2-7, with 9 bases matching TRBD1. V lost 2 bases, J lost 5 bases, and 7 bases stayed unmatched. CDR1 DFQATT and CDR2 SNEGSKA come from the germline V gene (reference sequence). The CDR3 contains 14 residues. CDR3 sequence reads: CSARRDRVSHEQYF. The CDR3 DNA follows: TGCAGTGCTAGACGGGACAGGGTGAGTCACGAGCAGTACTTC.

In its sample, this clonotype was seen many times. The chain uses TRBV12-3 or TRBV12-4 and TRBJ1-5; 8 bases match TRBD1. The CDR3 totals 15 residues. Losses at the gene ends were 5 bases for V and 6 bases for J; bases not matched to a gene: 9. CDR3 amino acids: CASSHALTGVQPQHF. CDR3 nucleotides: TGTGCCAGCAGTCACGCTTTGACAGGGGTTCAGCCCCAGCATTTT.

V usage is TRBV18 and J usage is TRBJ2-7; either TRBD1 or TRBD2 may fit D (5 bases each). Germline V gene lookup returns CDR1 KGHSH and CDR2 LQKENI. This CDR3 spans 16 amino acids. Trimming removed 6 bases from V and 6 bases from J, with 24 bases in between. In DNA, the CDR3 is TGTGCCAGCTCCTCCGCCAGGGACCTACGCCAGGGCGAGCAGTACTTC. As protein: CASSSARDLRQGEQYF.

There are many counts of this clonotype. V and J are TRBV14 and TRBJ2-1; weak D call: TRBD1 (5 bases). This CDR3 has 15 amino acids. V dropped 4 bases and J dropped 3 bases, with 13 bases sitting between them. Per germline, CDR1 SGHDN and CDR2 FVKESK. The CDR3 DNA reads TGTGCCAGCAGCCTCCGGCAGGGCCTCTACAATGAGCAGTTCTTC. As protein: CASSLRQGLYNEQFF.

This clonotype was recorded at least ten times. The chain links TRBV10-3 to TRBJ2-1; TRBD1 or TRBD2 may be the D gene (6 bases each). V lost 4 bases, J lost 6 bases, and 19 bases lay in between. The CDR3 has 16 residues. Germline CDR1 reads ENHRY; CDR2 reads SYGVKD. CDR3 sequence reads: CAISAERGVFGNEQFF. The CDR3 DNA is TGTGCCATCAGTGCTGAGAGGGGGGTATTCGGCAATGAGCAGTTCTTC.

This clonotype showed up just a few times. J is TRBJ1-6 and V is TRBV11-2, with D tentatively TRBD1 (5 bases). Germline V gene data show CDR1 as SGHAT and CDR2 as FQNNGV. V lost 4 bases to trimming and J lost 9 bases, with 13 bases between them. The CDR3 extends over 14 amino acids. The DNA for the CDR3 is TGTGCCAGCAGCTCAGGGATATTAGGTTCACCCCTCCACTTT. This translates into CASSSGILGSPLHF.

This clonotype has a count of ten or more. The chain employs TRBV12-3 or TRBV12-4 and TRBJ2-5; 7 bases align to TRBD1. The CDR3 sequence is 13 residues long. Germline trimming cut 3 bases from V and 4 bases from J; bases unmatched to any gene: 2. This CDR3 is CASSFRGTETQYF. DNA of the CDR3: TGTGCCAGCAGTTTCAGGGGGACAGAGACCCAGTACTTC.

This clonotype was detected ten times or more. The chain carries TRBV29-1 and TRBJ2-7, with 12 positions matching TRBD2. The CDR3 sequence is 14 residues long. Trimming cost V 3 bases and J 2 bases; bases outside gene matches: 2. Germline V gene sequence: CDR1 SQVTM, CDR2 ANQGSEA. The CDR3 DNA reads TGCAGCGTTGAGGGACTAGCGGGTCCCTACGAGCAGTACTTC. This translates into CSVEGLAGPYEQYF.

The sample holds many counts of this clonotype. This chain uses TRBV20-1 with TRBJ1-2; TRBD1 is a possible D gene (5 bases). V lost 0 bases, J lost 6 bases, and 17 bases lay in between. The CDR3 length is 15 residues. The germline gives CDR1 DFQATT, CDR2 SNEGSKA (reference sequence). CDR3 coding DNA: TGCAGTGCTAGAGATTATCTGGTCAGGGCTAATGGCTACACCTTC. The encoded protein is CSARDYLVRANGYTF.

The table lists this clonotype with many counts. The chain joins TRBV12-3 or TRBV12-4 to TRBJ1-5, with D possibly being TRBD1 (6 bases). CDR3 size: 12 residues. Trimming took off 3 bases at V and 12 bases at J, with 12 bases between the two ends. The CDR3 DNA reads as TGTGCCAGCAGTTTTCGGACAGACAGCCAGCATTTT. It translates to CASSFRTDSQHF.

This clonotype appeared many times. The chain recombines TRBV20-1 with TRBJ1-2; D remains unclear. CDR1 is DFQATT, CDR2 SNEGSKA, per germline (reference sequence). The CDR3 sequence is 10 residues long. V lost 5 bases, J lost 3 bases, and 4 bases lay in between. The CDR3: CSARYYGYTF. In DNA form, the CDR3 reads TGCAGTGCTCGATACTATGGCTACACCTTC.

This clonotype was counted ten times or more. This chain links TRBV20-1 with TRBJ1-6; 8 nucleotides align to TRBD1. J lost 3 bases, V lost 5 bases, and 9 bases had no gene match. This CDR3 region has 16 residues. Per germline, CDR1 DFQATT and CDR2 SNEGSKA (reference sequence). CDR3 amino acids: CSASDRERLYNSPLHF. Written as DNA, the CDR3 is TGCAGTGCTTCGGACAGGGAACGGCTCTATAATTCACCCCTCCACTTT.

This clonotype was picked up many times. The DNA for the CDR3 is TGTGCCAGCAGTGACGGGGACAGCTACTATGGCTACACCTTC. Protein product: CASSDGDSYYGYTF. The genes are TRBV6-4 and TRBJ1-2, with TRBD1 identical over 7 bases. This CDR3 comprises 14 residues. V lost 2 bases to trimming and J lost 3 bases; unmatched junction nucleotides: 3. CDR1 is MRHNA and CDR2 is SNTAGT in the germline V gene.